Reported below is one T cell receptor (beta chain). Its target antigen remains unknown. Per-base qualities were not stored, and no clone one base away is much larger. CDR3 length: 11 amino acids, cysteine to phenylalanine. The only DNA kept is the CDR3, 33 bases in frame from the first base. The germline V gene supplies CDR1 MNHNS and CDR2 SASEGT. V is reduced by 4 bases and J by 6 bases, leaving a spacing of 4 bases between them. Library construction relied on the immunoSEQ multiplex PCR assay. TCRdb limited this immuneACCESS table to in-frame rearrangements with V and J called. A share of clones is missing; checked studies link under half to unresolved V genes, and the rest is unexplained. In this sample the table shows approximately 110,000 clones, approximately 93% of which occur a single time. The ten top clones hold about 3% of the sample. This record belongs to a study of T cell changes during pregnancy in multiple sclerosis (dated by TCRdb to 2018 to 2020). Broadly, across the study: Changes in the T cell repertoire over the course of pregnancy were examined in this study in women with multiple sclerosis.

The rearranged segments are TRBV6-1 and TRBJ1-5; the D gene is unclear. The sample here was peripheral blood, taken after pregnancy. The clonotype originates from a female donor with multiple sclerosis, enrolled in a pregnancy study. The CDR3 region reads CASSAVQPQHF. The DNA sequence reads TGTGCCAGCAGTGCGGTTCAGCCCCAGCATTTT.